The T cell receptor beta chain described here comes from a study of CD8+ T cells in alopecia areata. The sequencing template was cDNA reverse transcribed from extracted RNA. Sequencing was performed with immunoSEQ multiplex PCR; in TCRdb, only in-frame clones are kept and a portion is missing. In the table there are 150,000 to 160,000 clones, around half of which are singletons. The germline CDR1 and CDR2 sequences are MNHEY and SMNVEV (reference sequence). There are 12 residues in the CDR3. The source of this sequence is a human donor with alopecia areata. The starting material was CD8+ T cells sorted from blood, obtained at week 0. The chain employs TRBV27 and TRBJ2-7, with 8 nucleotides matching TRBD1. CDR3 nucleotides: TGTGCGACAGGGGACGGCTCCTACGAGCAGTACTTC. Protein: CATGDGSYEQYF.